This entry describes one T cell receptor beta chain. Its antigen is still unknown. This sample stems from a study of CD8 T cells in ankylosing spondylitis. Broader study findings: Earlier reports found some motif variants in synovial fluid and blood in reactive arthritis. A motif of under 10 highly homologous TCR beta variants was seen as apparently characteristic of ankylosing spondylitis blood. It was reported that disease-linked clones were significantly enriched in matched ankylosing spondylitis synovial fluid.

For TCR beta, libraries came from quantitative 5'-RACE with molecular barcodes. TCRdb reprocessed the 5' RACE reads via MiXCR and lists one record per CDR3 protein. The repertoire holds roughly 700,000 distinct CDR3 sequences, with 15% to 20% as singletons. This sequence was found in a male donor with ankylosing spondylitis. The sample taken for sequencing was blood, either unsorted or a sorted T cell fraction (not recorded which).

The CDR3 reads CASSLWTGDFVNSGNTIYF. DNA of the CDR3: TGTGCCAGCAGCCTCTGGACAGGGGACTTTGTCAACTCTGGAAACACCATATATTTT. This sequence joins TRBV11-2 and TRBJ1-3; 9 nucleotides align to TRBD1. Germline CDR1 is SGHAT and CDR2 is FQNNGV. The junction had 14 bases not matched to a gene; V was cut back by 5 bases and J by 0 bases. CDR3 length equals 19 residues.